This T cell receptor beta chain is drawn from a study of T cells after yellow fever vaccination. Study-wide findings and caveats: Reappearing after the booster were most of the clones from primary vaccination (roughly 95% CD4, approximately 86% CD8). Highly abundant clonotypes carried over from the bulk population could end up in FACS-sorted repertoires as contaminants.

CDR3 length: 14 amino acids. CDR1 is MNHEY and CDR2 is SVGAGI in the germline V gene. V lost 2 bases, J lost 4 bases, and 12 bases lay in between. Details on this clonotype: Antigen unknown.

Conversion of TCR transcripts into cDNA relied on 5'RACE template switching, which added a universal primer site and UMIs. From the 5' RACE reads, TCRdb called clonotypes with MiXCR, one entry per CDR3 protein. The repertoire consists of over 300,000 distinct CDR3 sequences, with approximately 4% occurring once and the leading ten covering around 24%. The chain has TRBV6-5 and TRBJ2-7; maybe TRBD1 (6 bases). The receptor was isolated from a man aged 18 to 29 who received the YFV17D yellow fever vaccine. The sequencing used PBMCs, collected 5 days after the yellow fever booster vaccination. The CDR3 spells CASSYNREKYEQYV. DNA of the CDR3: TGTGCCAGCAGTTACAACAGGGAAAAGTACGAGCAGTACGTC.